The clone carrying this T cell receptor (beta chain) occurred a few times. Each CDR3 protein gets one entry after TCRdb re-called the RT-PCR reads with MiXCR. The data contain roughly 500,000 distinct CDR3 sequences, about 15% of them seen just once; the ten biggest clones take up less than 4%. Looked up from germline, CDR1 is DFQATT and CDR2 is SNEGSKA (reference sequence). V gave up 1 base and J gave up 5 bases, with 8 bases separating them. The CDR3 has 13 amino acids. The sample comes from a study of response to subunit inactivated influenza vaccine. The V call is TRBV20-1, the J call TRBJ2-2; D is uncertain. The sequences come from CD4+ T cells sorted from PBMCs, collected less than 25 months after vaccination. The receptor was isolated from a man aged 45 to 70 who received an inactivated influenza vaccine. The CDR3 bases are TGCAGTGCTAGAGTCCCCGTTACCGGGGAGCTGTTTTTT. Its protein is CSARVPVTGELFF.